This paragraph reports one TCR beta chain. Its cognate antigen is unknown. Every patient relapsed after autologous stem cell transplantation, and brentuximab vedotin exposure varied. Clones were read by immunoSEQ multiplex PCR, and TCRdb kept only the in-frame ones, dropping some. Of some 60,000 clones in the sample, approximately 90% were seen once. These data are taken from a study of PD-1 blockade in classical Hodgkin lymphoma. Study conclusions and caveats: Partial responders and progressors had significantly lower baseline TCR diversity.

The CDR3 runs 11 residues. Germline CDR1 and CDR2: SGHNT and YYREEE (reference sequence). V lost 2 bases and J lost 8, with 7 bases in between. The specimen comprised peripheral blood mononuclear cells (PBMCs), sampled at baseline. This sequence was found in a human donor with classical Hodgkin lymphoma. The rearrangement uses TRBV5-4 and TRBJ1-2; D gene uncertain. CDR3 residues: CASSFSTGYTF. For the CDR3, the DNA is TGTGCCAGCAGCTTCTCGACAGGCTACACCTTC.